The next 3 T cell receptor beta chains were all read from a single sample in a study of beta chain features in type 1 diabetes. Study-wide points: Significant though moderate, a shortening of TCRB CDR3s appeared in all four CD4+ subsets of Type 1 diabetes patients.

Their antigens are not known. As every portion of the isolated RNA was reverse transcribed, the sequencing read expressed TCRB transcripts. The protocol was immunoSEQ multiplex PCR, while the TCRdb copy is restricted to in-frame clones and leaves out a portion. The table includes approximately 600,000 clones, around 12% detected once. Sequenced material: naive CD4+ T cells from blood. These receptors were obtained from a man aged 25-45 years with type 1 diabetes.

V usage is TRBV25-1 and J usage is TRBJ1-2; TRBD1 matches at 7 bases. Trimming cost V 6 bases and J 1 base; bases outside gene matches: 8. The germline gives CDR1 MGHDK, CDR2 SYGVNS. This CDR3 has 15 amino acids. Here the CDR3 DNA reads TGTGCCAGCAGCCATGGGGGACAGAATAACTATGGCTACACCTTC. Its translation is CASSHGGQNNYGYTF.

This clone was observed a handful of times. V is TRBV10-3 and J is TRBJ2-2, with TRBD1 as a possible D gene (6 bases). Germline CDR1 reads ENHRY; CDR2 reads SYGVKD. CDR3 length: 13 amino acids. V was trimmed by 6 bases and J by 7 bases, leaving 12 bases between them. CDR3 nucleotides: TGTGCCATCAGACCACAGGGTAGCGGGGAGCTGTTTTTT. The encoded protein is CAIRPQGSGELFF.

This clone was seen only a few times. V usage is TRBV7-2 and J usage is TRBJ2-5; 7 nucleotides line up with TRBD1. CDR1 and CDR2 (germline): SGHTA, FQGNSA. The CDR3 has 14 amino acids. V lost 4 bases and J lost 5; bases outside the gene matches: 7. CDR3 nucleotide sequence: TGTGCCAGCAGCTCCATCGACAGGGTTGAGACCCAGTACTTC. It codes for CASSSIDRVETQYF. The full variable domain, with the rest looked up from reference TRBV7-2 and TRBJ2-5, is GAGVSQSPSNKVTEKGKDVELRCDPISGHTALYWYRQSLGQGLEFLIYFQGNSAPDKSGLPSDRFSAERTGGSVSTLTIQRTQQEDSAVYLCASSSIDRVETQYFGPGTRLLVL.